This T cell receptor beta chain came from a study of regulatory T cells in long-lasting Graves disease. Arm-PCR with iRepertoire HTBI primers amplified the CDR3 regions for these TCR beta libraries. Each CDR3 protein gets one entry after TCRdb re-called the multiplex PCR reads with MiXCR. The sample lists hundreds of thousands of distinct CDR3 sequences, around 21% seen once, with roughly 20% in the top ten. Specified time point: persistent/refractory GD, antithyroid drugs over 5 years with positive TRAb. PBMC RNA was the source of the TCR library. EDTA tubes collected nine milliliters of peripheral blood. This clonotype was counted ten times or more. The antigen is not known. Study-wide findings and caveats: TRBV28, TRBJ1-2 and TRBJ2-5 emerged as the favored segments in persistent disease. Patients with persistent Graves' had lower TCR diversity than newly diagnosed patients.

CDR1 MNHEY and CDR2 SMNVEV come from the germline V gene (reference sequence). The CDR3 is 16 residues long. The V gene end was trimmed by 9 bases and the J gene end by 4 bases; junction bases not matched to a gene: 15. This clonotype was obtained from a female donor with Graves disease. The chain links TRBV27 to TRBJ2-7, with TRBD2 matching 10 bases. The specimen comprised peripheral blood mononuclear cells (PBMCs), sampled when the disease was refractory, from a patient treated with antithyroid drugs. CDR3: CASWTRQAGGLYEQYF. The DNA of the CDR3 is TGTGCCAGTTGGACCCGCCAAGCGGGAGGGTTGTACGAGCAGTACTTC.